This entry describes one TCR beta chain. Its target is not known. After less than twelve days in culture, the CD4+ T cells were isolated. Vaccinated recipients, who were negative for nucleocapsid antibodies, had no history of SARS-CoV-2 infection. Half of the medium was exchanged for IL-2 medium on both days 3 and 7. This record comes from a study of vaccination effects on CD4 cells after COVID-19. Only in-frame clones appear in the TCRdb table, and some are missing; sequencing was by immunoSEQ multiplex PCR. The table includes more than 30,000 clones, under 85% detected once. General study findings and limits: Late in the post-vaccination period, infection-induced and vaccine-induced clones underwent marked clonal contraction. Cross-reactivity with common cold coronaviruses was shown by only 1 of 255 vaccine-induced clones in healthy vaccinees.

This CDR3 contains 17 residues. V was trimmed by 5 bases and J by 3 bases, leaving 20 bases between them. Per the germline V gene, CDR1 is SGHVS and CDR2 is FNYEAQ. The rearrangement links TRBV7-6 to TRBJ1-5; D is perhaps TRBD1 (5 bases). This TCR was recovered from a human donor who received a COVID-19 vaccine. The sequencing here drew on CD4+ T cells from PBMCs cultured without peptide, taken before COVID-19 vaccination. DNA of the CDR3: TGTGCCAGCAGCCGCTACCCCCAGGGACGAACCAATCAGCCCCAGCATTTT. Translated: CASSRYPQGRTNQPQHF. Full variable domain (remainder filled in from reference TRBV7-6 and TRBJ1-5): GAGVSQSPRYKVTKRGQDVALRCDPISGHVSLYWYRQALGQGPEFLTYFNYEAQQDKSGLPNDRFSAERPEGSISTLTIQRTEQRDSAMYRCASSRYPQGRTNQPQHFGDGTRLSIL.